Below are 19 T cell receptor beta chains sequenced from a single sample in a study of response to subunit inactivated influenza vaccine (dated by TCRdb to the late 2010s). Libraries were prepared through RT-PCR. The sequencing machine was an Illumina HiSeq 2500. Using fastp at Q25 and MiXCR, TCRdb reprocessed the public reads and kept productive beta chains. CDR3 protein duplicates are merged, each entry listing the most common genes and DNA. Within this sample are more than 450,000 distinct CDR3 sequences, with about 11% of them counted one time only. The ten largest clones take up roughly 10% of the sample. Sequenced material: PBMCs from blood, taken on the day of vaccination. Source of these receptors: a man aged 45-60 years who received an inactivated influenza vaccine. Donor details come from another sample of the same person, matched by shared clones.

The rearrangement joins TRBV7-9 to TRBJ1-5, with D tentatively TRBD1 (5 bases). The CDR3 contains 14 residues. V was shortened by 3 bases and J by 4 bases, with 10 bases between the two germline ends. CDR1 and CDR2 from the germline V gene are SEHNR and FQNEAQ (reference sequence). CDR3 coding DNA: TGTGCCAGCAGCTTTGGGGGAGTGAATCAGCCCCAGCATTTT. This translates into CASSFGGVNQPQHF.

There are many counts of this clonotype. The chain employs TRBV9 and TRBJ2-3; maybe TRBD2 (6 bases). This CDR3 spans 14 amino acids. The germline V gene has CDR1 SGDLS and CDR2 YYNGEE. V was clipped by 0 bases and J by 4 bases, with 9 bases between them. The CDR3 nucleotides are TGTGCCAGCAGCGTAGGACTAGTCGCAGATACGCAGTATTTT. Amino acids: CASSVGLVADTQYF. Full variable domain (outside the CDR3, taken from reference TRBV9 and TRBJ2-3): DSGVTQTPKHLITATGQRVTLRCSPRSGDLSVYWYQQSLDQGLQFLIQYYNGEERAKGNILERFSAQQFPDLHSELNLSSLELGDSALYFCASSVGLVADTQYFGPGTRLTVL.

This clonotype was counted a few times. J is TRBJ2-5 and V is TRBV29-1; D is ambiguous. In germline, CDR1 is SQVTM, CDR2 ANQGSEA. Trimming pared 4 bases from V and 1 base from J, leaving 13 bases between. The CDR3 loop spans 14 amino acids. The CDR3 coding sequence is TGCAGCGTTGTCGGCCGATTACTCCAAGAGACCCAGTACTTC. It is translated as CSVVGRLLQETQYF.

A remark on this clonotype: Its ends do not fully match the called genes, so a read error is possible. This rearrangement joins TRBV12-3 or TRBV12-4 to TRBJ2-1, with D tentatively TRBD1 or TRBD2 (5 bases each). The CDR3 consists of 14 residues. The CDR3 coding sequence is TGTGCCAGCAGCCCGGGACCCAGCTACAGTGAGCAGTTCTTC. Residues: CASSPGPSYSEQFF.

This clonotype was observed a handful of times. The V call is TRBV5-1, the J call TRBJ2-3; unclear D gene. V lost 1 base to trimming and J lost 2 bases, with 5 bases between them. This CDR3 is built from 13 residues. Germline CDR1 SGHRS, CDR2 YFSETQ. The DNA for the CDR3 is TGCGCCAGCAGCTTGAGCGACACAGATACGCAGTATTTT. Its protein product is CASSLSDTDTQYF.

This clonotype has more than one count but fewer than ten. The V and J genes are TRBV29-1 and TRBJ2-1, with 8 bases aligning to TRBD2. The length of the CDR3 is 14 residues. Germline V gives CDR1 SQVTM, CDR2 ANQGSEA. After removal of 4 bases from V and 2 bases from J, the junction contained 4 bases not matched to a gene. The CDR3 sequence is CSVGGTRAYNEQFF. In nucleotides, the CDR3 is TGCAGCGTTGGGGGGACTAGGGCCTACAATGAGCAGTTCTTC.

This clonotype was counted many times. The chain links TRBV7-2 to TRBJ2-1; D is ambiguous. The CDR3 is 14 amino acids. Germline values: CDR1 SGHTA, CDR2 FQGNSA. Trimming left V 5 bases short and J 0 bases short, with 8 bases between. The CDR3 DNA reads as TGTGCCAGCAGCCCTGACTTCTCCTACAATGAGCAGTTCTTC. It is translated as CASSPDFSYNEQFF. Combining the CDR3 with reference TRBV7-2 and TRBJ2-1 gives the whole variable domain GAGVSQSPSNKVTEKGKDVELRCDPISGHTALYWYRQSLGQGLEFLIYFQGNSAPDKSGLPSDRFSAERTGGSVSTLTIQRTQQEDSAVYLCASSPDFSYNEQFFGPGTRLTVL.

Here the CDR3 reads CASSSLWGSGELFF. The CDR3 DNA follows: TGTGCCAGCAGCTCGTTGTGGGGGTCCGGGGAGCTGTTTTTT. The chain combines TRBV3-1 with TRBJ2-2; D may correspond to TRBD1 or TRBD2 (5 bases each). The CDR3 runs 14 residues. From germline, CDR1 is LGHDT and CDR2 YNNKEL (reference sequence). Trimming took 5 bases from V and 6 from J, leaving 13 bases between them.

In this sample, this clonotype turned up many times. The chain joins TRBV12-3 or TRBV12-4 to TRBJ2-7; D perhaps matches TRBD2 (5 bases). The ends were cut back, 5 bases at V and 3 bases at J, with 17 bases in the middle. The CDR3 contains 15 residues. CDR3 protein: CASSRGRTSNYEQYF. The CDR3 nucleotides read TGTGCCAGCAGTCGCGGGCGGACTTCAAACTACGAGCAGTACTTC.

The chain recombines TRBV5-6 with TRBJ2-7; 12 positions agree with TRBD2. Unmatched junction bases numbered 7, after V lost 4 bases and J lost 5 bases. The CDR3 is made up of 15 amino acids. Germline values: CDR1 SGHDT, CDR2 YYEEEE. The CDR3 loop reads CASSRLAGVADEQYF. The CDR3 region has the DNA TGTGCCAGCAGCCGACTAGCGGGAGTCGCAGACGAGCAGTACTTC.

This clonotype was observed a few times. The CDR3 loop is CASSYLQGLDFHEQYF. The CDR3 region has the DNA TGTGCCAGCAGTTACCTACAGGGGTTGGATTTCCACGAGCAGTACTTC. The chain combines TRBV28 with TRBJ2-7; 7 positions match TRBD1. After removal of 4 bases from V and 5 bases from J, the junction contained 14 bases not matched to a gene. The CDR3 is 16 residues long. Germline assignment: CDR1 MDHEN and CDR2 SYDVKM.

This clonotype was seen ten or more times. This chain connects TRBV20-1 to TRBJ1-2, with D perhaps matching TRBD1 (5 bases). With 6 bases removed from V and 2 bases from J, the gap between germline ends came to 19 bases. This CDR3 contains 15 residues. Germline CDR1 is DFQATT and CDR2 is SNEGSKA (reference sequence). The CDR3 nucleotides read TGCAGTGCCACCTTGCCCGGACACTACAACTATGGCTACACCTTC. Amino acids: CSATLPGHYNYGYTF.

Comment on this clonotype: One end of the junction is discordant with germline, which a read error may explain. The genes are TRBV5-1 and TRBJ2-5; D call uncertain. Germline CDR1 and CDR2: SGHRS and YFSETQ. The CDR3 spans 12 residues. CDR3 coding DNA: TGCGCCAGCAGCAGAGAACAAGAGACCCGGTACTTC. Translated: CASSREQETRYF.

The CDR3 DNA reads as TGTGCCAGCAGTGGGCAGACGCGCACAGATACGCAGTATTTT. It specifies CASSGQTRTDTQYF. The chain has TRBV2 and TRBJ2-3; no clear D. V lost 4 bases, J lost 1 base, and 9 bases lay in between. The CDR3 runs to 14 residues. Germline CDR1 SNHLY, CDR2 FYNNEI. Complete variable domain (other parts from reference TRBV2 and TRBJ2-3): EPEVTQTPSHQVTQMGQEVILRCVPISNHLYFYWYRQILGQKVEFLVSFYNNEISEKSEIFDDQFSVERPDGSNFTLKIRSTKLEDSAMYFCASSGQTRTDTQYFGPGTRLTVL.

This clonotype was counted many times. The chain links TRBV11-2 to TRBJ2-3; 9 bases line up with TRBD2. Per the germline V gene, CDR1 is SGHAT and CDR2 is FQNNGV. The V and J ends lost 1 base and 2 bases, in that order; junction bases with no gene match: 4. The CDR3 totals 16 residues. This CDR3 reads CASSLGAGGLTDTQYF. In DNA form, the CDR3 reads TGTGCCAGCAGCTTAGGAGCGGGAGGCCTCACAGATACGCAGTATTTT.

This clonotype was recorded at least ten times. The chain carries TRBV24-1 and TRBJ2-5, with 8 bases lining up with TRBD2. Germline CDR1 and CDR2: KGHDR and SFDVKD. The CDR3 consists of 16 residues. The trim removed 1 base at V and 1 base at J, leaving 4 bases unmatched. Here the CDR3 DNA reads TGTGCCACCAGTGATTTTTCAACTAGCGGCCAAGAGACCCAGTACTTC. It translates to CATSDFSTSGQETQYF.

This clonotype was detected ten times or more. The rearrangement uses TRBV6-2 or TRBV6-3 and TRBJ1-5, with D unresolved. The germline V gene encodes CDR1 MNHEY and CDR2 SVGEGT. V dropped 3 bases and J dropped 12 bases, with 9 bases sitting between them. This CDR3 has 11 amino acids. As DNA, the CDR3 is TGTGCCAGCAGTTATTCAAACCTCCAGCATTTT. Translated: CASSYSNLQHF.

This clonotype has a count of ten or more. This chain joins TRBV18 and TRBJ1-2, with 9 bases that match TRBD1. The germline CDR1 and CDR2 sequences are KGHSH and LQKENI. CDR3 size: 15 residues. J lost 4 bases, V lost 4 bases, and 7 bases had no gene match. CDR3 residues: CASSLPGTGPYGYTF. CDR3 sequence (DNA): TGTGCCAGCTCACTTCCGGGGACAGGGCCCTATGGCTACACCTTC.

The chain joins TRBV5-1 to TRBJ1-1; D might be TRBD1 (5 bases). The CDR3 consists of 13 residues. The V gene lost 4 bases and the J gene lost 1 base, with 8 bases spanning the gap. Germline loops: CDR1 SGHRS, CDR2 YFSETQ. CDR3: CASSPGTNTEAFF. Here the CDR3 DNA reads TGCGCCAGCAGCCCGGGGACGAACACTGAAGCTTTCTTT.